This passage covers 18 T cell receptor beta chains from one sample sequenced in a study of blood T cell repertoires in COVID-19 (dated by TCRdb to 2018 to 2021). The library was generated by the immunoSEQ multiplex PCR assay. The source is immuneACCESS, and TCRdb retained only in-frame sequences with V and J called. Part of the clones is not carried over; for the studies checked, unresolved V genes explain less than half of this, and the remainder is unexplained. The sample table shows about 94,000 clones, and 75% to 85% are seen once. Of the sample, roughly 21% falls within the top ten clones. Sequenced material: peripheral blood. Receptors originate from a woman of 80 years or more with acute or convalescent COVID-19.

This sequence joins TRBV5-1 and TRBJ2-3; 8 bases are shared with TRBD1. This CDR3 has 15 amino acids. Trimming removed 4 bases from V and 3 bases from J; junction bases left unmatched: 7. Per the germline V gene, CDR1 is SGHRS and CDR2 is YFSETQ. CDR3 protein: CASSPYRGNTDTQYF. The CDR3 region has the DNA TGCGCCAGCAGCCCGTACAGGGGGAATACAGATACGCAGTATTTT. Full variable domain (outside the CDR3, taken from reference TRBV5-1 and TRBJ2-3): KAGVTQTPRYLIKTRGQQVTLSCSPISGHRSVSWYQQTPGQGLQFLFEYFSETQRNKGNFPGRFSGRQFSNSRSEMNVSTLELGDSALYLCASSPYRGNTDTQYFGPGTRLTVL.

The rearrangement uses TRBV19 and TRBJ1-5; 9 nucleotides match TRBD1. This CDR3 contains 16 residues. The germline gives CDR1 LNHDA, CDR2 SQIVND (reference sequence). V shed 5 bases and J 2 bases; nucleotides not matched to a gene: 7. The CDR3 here is CASSHGTGKGNQPQHF. CDR3 nucleotides: TGTGCCAGTAGTCATGGGACAGGGAAAGGCAATCAGCCCCAGCATTTT. Based on the CDR3 plus reference TRBV19 and TRBJ1-5, the full variable domain is DGGITQSPKYLFRKEGQNVTLSCEQNLNHDAMYWYRQDPGQGLRLIYYSQIVNDFQKGDIAEGYSVSREKKESFPLTVTSAQKNPTAFYLCASSHGTGKGNQPQHFGDGTRLSIL.

The V and J genes are TRBV12-5 and TRBJ2-1, with 12 bases fitting TRBD2. Germline CDR1 and CDR2: LGHNT and FRNRAP. The CDR3 covers 15 residues. J gave up 6 bases and V 5 bases, and 5 bases lay outside the gene matches. DNA of the CDR3: TGTGCTAGTGGTACCGGGACTAGCGGGTTCAATGAGCAGTTCTTC. Residues: CASGTGTSGFNEQFF.

This clone was recorded a few times. The J gene is TRBJ2-5, the V gene TRBV5-1; D not certain. CDR3 length: 14 amino acids. The ends were cut back, 2 bases at V and 5 bases at J, with 13 bases in the middle. CDR1 and CDR2 from the germline V gene are SGHRS and YFSETQ. CDR3 amino acids: CASSFSVPQETQYF. Here the CDR3 DNA reads TGCGCCAGCAGCTTCTCAGTGCCCCAGGAGACCCAGTACTTC.

The rearrangement joins TRBV29-1 to TRBJ2-1; 14 positions agree with TRBD2. The V segment lost 4 bases and the J segment 9 bases; nucleotides outside the gene matches: 11. The CDR3 runs 16 residues. CDR1 SQVTM and CDR2 ANQGSEA come from the germline V gene. DNA of the CDR3: TGCAGCGTTGGGAGCGGGACTAGCGGGGGAAGGGGTGAGCAGTTCTTC. Amino acid sequence: CSVGSGTSGGRGEQFF.

This clone was counted between two and nine times. The chain has TRBV3-1 (or the pseudogene TRBV3-2) and TRBJ1-3; D possibly corresponds to TRBD1 (6 bases). The CDR3 has 15 residues. Germline CDR1 LGHDT, CDR2 YNNKEL (reference sequence). Deletions cut 4 bases from V and 4 bases from J, with 14 bases between. The CDR3: CASSPHGTKGNTIYF. The DNA for the CDR3 is TGTGCCAGCAGCCCTCACGGGACAAAGGGAAACACCATATATTTT.

The chain joins TRBV10-1 to TRBJ2-4; 11 bases align to TRBD2. J gave up 8 bases and V 6 bases, and 30 bases lay outside the gene matches. In germline, CDR1 is WNHNN, CDR2 SYGVQD (reference sequence). CDR3 size: 22 residues. The CDR3 protein is CASRETMGSDYRLAGLDYIQYF. The CDR3 DNA follows: TGCGCCAGCAGAGAAACAATGGGTAGCGACTATAGACTAGCGGGATTGGATTACATTCAGTACTTC.

J is TRBJ2-7 and V is TRBV10-3; 7 nucleotides align to TRBD1. The junction had 7 bases not matched to a gene; V was cut back by 5 bases and J by 0 bases. Germline-derived CDR1 and CDR2 are ENHRY and SYGVKD. This CDR3 comprises 15 residues. CDR3 loop: CAISQPTGSSYEQYF. The CDR3 DNA is TGTGCCATCAGTCAACCGACAGGGAGCTCCTACGAGCAGTACTTC.

The chain employs TRBV7-6 and TRBJ2-1; TRBD1 is a possible D gene (5 bases). Germline CDR1 SGHVS, CDR2 FNYEAQ. The CDR3 has 15 residues. The ends were cut back, 1 base at V and 10 bases at J, with 17 bases in the middle. CDR3 loop: CASSLGSGLMAEQFF. The CDR3 region has the DNA TGTGCCAGCAGCTTAGGATCAGGGTTGATGGCGGAGCAGTTCTTC.

The chain recombines TRBV30 with TRBJ2-1, with D maybe TRBD2 (5 bases). V dropped 2 bases and J dropped 4 bases, with 15 bases sitting between them. Per germline, CDR1 GTSNPN and CDR2 SVGIG (reference sequence). The length of the CDR3 is 15 residues. Here the CDR3 reads CAWSSPVGGYNEQFF. CDR3 nucleotide sequence: TGTGCCTGGAGTTCCCCCGTGGGCGGGTACAATGAGCAGTTCTTC. Full variable domain (outside the CDR3, taken from reference TRBV30 and TRBJ2-1): SQTIHQWPATLVQPVGSPLSLECTVEGTSNPNLYWYRQAAGRGLQLLFYSVGIGQISSEVPQNLSASRPQDRQFILSSKKLLLSDSGFYLCAWSSPVGGYNEQFFGPGTRLTVL.

This clone was counted between two and nine times. This rearrangement joins TRBV9 to TRBJ2-3; 10 nucleotides match TRBD1. The CDR3 covers 18 residues. Looked up from germline, CDR1 is SGDLS and CDR2 is YYNGEE. The V segment lost 0 bases and the J segment 2 bases; nucleotides outside the gene matches: 9. The CDR3 nucleotides are TGTGCCAGCAGCGTAGGGGTTTTGGGACAGGGGTACACAGATACGCAGTATTTT. Amino acid sequence: CASSVGVLGQGYTDTQYF.

The chain couples TRBV10-2 to TRBJ1-1, with D perhaps TRBD1 (5 bases). The CDR3 is made up of 15 amino acids. V gave up 6 bases and J gave up 5 bases, with 19 bases separating them. CDR1 is WSHSY and CDR2 is SAAADI in the germline V gene. CDR3 loop: CASSSSFQGRTEAFF. In nucleotides, the CDR3 is TGCGCCAGCAGCTCCTCCTTCCAGGGAAGGACTGAAGCTTTCTTT.

This chain joins TRBV12-5 and TRBJ2-5, with 14 bases identical to TRBD2. The CDR3 covers 16 residues. Germline trimming cut 2 bases from V and 4 bases from J; bases unmatched to any gene: 3. Germline V gene lookup returns CDR1 LGHNT and CDR2 FRNRAP. The CDR3 DNA follows: TGTGCTAGTGGTTTGCGACTAGCGGGAGGGAGAGAGACCCAGTACTTC. Its protein product is CASGLRLAGGRETQYF. The variable domain in full, with the rest retrieved from reference TRBV12-5 and TRBJ2-5, is DARVTQTPRHKVTEMGQEVTMRCQPILGHNTVFWYRQTMMQGLELLAYFRNRAPLDDSGMPKDRFSAEMPDATLATLKIQPSEPRDSAVYFCASGLRLAGGRETQYFGPGTRLLVL.

This chain joins TRBV7-8 and TRBJ2-7, with 8 bases lining up with TRBD1. Germline CDR1 is SGHVS and CDR2 is FQNEAQ. The trim removed 5 bases at V and 3 bases at J, leaving 12 bases unmatched. The CDR3 consists of 16 residues. The CDR3 loop is CASSQKGQARGYEQYF. For the CDR3, the DNA is TGTGCCAGCAGCCAAAAGGGACAGGCCAGGGGCTACGAGCAGTACTTC. The full variable domain, with the rest looked up from reference TRBV7-8 and TRBJ2-7, is GAGVSQSPRYKVAKRGQDVALRCDPISGHVSLFWYQQALGQGPEFLTYFQNEAQLDKSGLPSDRFFAERPEGSVSTLKIQRTQQEDSAVYLCASSQKGQARGYEQYFGPGTRLTVT.

The gene calls are TRBV6-6 and TRBJ2-7; weak D call: TRBD1 (7 bases). V lost 8 bases and J lost 1, with 21 bases in between. The CDR3 covers 16 residues. The germline V gene has CDR1 MNHNY and CDR2 SVGAGI (reference sequence). In DNA form, the CDR3 reads TGTGCCAGCCGGAGGGGGCCCCGGGACACATCCTACGAGCAGTACTTC. Its translation is CASRRGPRDTSYEQYF.

The genes are TRBV9 and TRBJ2-1; 7 bases match TRBD2. The V gene's germline CDR1 is SGDLS and CDR2 YYNGEE. Unmatched junction bases numbered 4, after V lost 2 bases and J lost 5 bases. The CDR3 has 14 residues. CDR3 nucleotides: TGTGCCAGCAGCGTGGGAGGGGCGAACAATGAGCAGTTCTTC. Its translation: CASSVGGANNEQFF.

This sequence joins TRBV6-1 and TRBJ2-5; 9 bases line up with TRBD1. The germline CDR1 and CDR2 sequences are MNHNS and SASEGT. With 4 bases clipped from V and 5 bases from J, the junction kept 5 bases outside the gene matches. The CDR3 length is 14 residues. The CDR3 reads CASSADRGGETQYF. In DNA form, the CDR3 reads TGTGCCAGCAGTGCCGACAGGGGGGGCGAGACCCAGTACTTC.

CDR3 sequence (DNA): TGTGCCAGCAGTGAGCAGACGGGAGAGTACAATGAGCAGTTCTTC. Translation gives CASSEQTGEYNEQFF. The chain joins TRBV6-1 to TRBJ2-1; possible D gene TRBD2, 6 bases. V lost 3 bases, J lost 4 bases, and 13 bases lay in between. Germline CDR1 reads MNHNS; CDR2 reads SASEGT. The CDR3 sequence is 15 residues long.